Listed below are T cell receptor beta chains from one sample, sequenced in a study of shared T cell receptors in the human thymus. Method: immunoSEQ multiplex PCR; TCRdb's copy keeps in-frame clones and lacks some. The table records 500,000 to 750,000 clones, approximately 88% of them present only once. The sample was also linked to a second study, of human thymus T cells.

The sample taken for sequencing was thymocytes. The source is a boy in the first two years of life with a congenital heart defect. CDR3s include the opening cysteine and the closing phenylalanine or tryptophan. D genes are given only for firm matches. Rows give clone size only sometimes, using once, few, many, or a class for an expanded clone.

TRBJ2-7 NA NA TRBV7-9 CASSLEYEQYF TGTGCCAGCAGCTTGGAGTACGAGCAGTACTTC
TRBJ2-3 NA NA TRBV28 CASIPPGERATDTQYF TGTGCCAGCATACCTCCAGGGGAAAGGGCCACAGATACGCAGTATTTT
TRBJ1-4 NA NA TRBV5-1 CASSLGGRGATNEKLFF TGCGCCAGCAGCTTGGGGGGCCGGGGGGCAACTAATGAAAAACTGTTTTTT
TRBJ2-5 TRBD2 NA TRBV7-2 CASSFSGRAPETQYF TGTGCCAGCAGCTTCAGCGGGAGGGCCCCAGAGACCCAGTACTTC
TRBJ2-7 NA NA TRBV15 CATSRDQPGLRFYEQYF TGTGCCACCAGCAGAGACCAACCGGGACTTAGATTCTACGAGCAGTACTTC
TRBJ1-2 NA NA TRBV7-3 CASSLTMNGEANYGYTF TGTGCCAGCAGCTTAACCATGAACGGGGAAGCTAACTATGGCTACACCTTC
TRBJ2-1 TRBD2 NA TRBV28 CASRHLSGRAHEQFF TGTGCCAGCAGACACCTTAGTGGGAGGGCCCATGAGCAGTTCTTC
TRBJ2-3 NA NA TRBV6-5 CASSYSGREDTQYF TGTGCCAGCAGTTACTCGGGCAGGGAAGATACGCAGTATTTT
TRBJ2-7 NA once TRBV28 CASSLASGKDEQYF TGTGCCAGCAGTTTGGCCAGCGGTAAGGACGAGCAGTACTTC
TRBJ2-7 TRBD2 NA TRBV7-2 CASSLVTSTSYEQYF TGTGCCAGCAGCTTAGTGACTAGCACCTCCTACGAGCAGTACTTC
TRBJ1-4 TRBD1 NA TRBV6-1 CASSSPTGRDEKLFF TGTGCCAGCAGTTCCCCGACAGGGCGAGATGAAAAACTGTTTTTT
TRBJ2-7 TRBD2 NA TRBV19 CASSISGSLYEQYF TGTGCCAGTAGTATTAGCGGGAGCCTCTACGAGCAGTACTTC
TRBJ2-1 NA NA TRBV5-1 CASSAGAGSGCEQFF TGCGCCAGCAGCGCGGGGGCCGGTTCCGGGTGTGAGCAGTTCTTC
TRBJ2-5 NA NA TRBV28 CASSLASGTRQETQYF TGTGCCAGCAGCCTAGCGTCCGGGACCCGGCAAGAGACCCAGTACTTC
TRBJ1-5 NA NA TRBV4-1 CASSQEVRVGSGNQPQHF TGCGCCAGCAGCCAAGAAGTACGGGTAGGTTCGGGCAATCAGCCCCAGCATTTT
TRBJ1-4 NA NA TRBV7-8 CASSLVGGPTNEKLFF TGTGCCAGCAGCTTAGTAGGGGGTCCAACTAATGAAAAACTGTTTTTT
TRBJ1-5 NA NA TRBV21-1 CASSFPGRDTRHSNQPQHF TGTGCCAGCAGCTTTCCGGGCCGGGACACTCGTCATAGCAATCAGCCCCAGCATTTT